The entry below gives a single TCR beta chain sequence along with its context. Its antigen is as yet unknown. This record comes from a study of T cell responses to AZD1222 COVID-19 vaccine. Study-wide findings and caveats: The sample set comprised mostly white British donors with more females, and clonal diversity was possibly underestimated. Sampling that yielded the repertoires occurred only after the peak T cell response.

Profiled with immunoSEQ multiplex PCR; TCRdb holds only in-frame clones, not every one. Of 200,000 or so clones listed, 94% are singletons. This CDR3 comprises 13 residues. Germline CDR1 and CDR2: MNHEY and SMNVEV (reference sequence). V was trimmed by 3 bases and J by 2 bases, leaving 8 bases between them. This sample comprised peripheral blood, obtained on day 0 of AZD1222 vaccination. This rearrangement joins TRBV27 to TRBJ2-7; no clear D gene. This clonotype was sampled from an adult in good health. CDR3 nucleotide sequence: TGTGCCAGCAGTTTTTCCCCACCCTACGAGCAGTACTTC. Its protein is CASSFSPPYEQYF.